The 30 T cell receptor beta chains listed next were all sequenced from one sample in a study of blood T cell repertoires in COVID-19 (dated by TCRdb to the early 2020s). The library was produced with the immunoSEQ multiplex PCR assay. Imported from immuneACCESS, the table was reduced by TCRdb to in-frame sequences with V and J called. These copies leave out some clones; in studies compared against another copy, an unresolved V gene accounts for under half, and the cause of the remainder is not known. The sample table lists over 200,000 clones, about 68% of them with a count of one. Of the sample, 3.3% falls within the top ten clones. The source material was peripheral blood. These receptors were collected from a woman over 75 with acute or convalescent COVID-19.

This clone has only one observation. The rearrangement uses TRBV18 and TRBJ1-2; possibly TRBD1 for D (5 bases). V lost 3 bases and J lost 4, with 12 bases in between. The CDR3 is 14 amino acids. Germline V CDR1 and CDR2: KGHSH, LQKENI. CDR3 protein: CASSPETAPYGYTF. The CDR3, as DNA: TGTGCCAGCTCACCGGAGACAGCACCCTATGGCTACACCTTC.

V is TRBV19 and J is TRBJ2-5; 11 positions agree with TRBD2. J was trimmed by 5 bases and V by 2 bases; bases with no gene match: 7. The length of the CDR3 is 16 residues. From germline, CDR1 is LNHDA and CDR2 SQIVND (reference sequence). The CDR3 DNA is TGTGCCAGTAGTATATCCGGGACTAGCGGTCGGGAGACCCAGTACTTC. Protein: CASSISGTSGRETQYF.

This clone was observed many times. The chain is built from TRBV6-5 and TRBJ1-1; D gene unclear. V lost 6 bases and J lost 6, with 17 bases in between. Germline lookup yields CDR1 MNHEY and CDR2 SVGAGI. The CDR3 contains 14 residues. The CDR3 loop reads CASRADGSLSEAFF. In DNA, the CDR3 is TGTGCCAGCAGAGCGGACGGGTCGCTCTCTGAAGCTTTCTTT.

The chain employs TRBV2 and TRBJ2-5, with D perhaps matching TRBD1 (5 bases). Trimming took 7 bases from V and 5 from J, leaving 32 bases between them. CDR3 length: 19 amino acids. Germline CDR1 and CDR2: SNHLY and FYNNEI. The CDR3 loop reads CASIGWQGLVSTNSETQYF. In DNA form, the CDR3 reads TGTGCCAGCATCGGGTGGCAGGGCCTCGTCTCAACCAACTCGGAGACCCAGTACTTC.

The CDR3 protein is CASGKGQGEETQYF. The CDR3 nucleotides read TGCGCCAGCGGGAAGGGACAGGGAGAAGAGACCCAGTACTTC. V is TRBV5-1 and J is TRBJ2-5, with 9 bases that match TRBD1. The V gene end was trimmed by 7 bases and the J gene end by 3 bases; junction bases not matched to a gene: 7. Germline CDR1 SGHRS, CDR2 YFSETQ. This CDR3 region has 14 residues.

The V and J genes are TRBV5-4 and TRBJ1-2; no definite D call. V lost 4 bases, J lost 1 base, and 17 bases lay in between. Germline V CDR1 and CDR2: SGHNT, YYREEE (reference sequence). The CDR3 spans 16 residues. The CDR3, as DNA: TGTGCCAGCAGCGCGCGATCGAACGGGATTAACTATGGCTACACCTTC. This codes for CASSARSNGINYGYTF.

The chain is built from TRBV12-3 or TRBV12-4 and TRBJ1-2; 9 bases agree with TRBD1. This CDR3 is 13 amino acids long. V shed 6 bases, J shed 8 bases, and the junction held 7 bases outside the gene matches. In DNA, the CDR3 is TGTGCCAGCAGCCGAGGACAGGGGTGGGGCTACACCTTC. It yields the protein CASSRGQGWGYTF.

For this clone: Given the absence of the conserved phenylalanine or tryptophan at the CDR3 end, a read error is likely. The limits of the CDR3 on the DNA are not certain, so only TCRdb's listed CDR3 is given. V and J are TRBV28 and TRBJ2-3; TRBD2, as called in the table, went unchecked against the DNA. CDR1 and CDR2 (germline): MDHEN, SYDVKM. The CDR3 is 11 amino acids long, termini counted. CDR3 sequence reads: CASSLGGVGLG.

The chain combines TRBV4-1 with TRBJ1-2; TRBD1 matches 7 bases. Losses at the gene ends were 0 bases for V and 5 bases for J; bases not matched to a gene: 6. The CDR3 sequence is 15 residues long. Germline CDR1 MGHRA, CDR2 YSYEKL. CDR3 protein: CASSQDRDSRYGYTF. For the CDR3, the DNA is TGCGCCAGCAGCCAAGATCGGGACAGCAGATATGGCTACACCTTC.

This rearrangement joins TRBV4-2 to TRBJ2-7; D uncertain. The CDR3 length is 16 residues. Looked up from germline, CDR1 is LGHNA and CDR2 is YNFKEQ. Trimming pared 0 bases from V and 8 bases from J, leaving 20 bases between. The CDR3 nucleotides are TGTGCCAGCAGCCAAGATTTTCCCGCGGCCTCGAGGCAGCAGTACTTC. It yields the protein CASSQDFPAASRQQYF.

This chain connects TRBV3-1 (or the pseudogene TRBV3-2) to TRBJ1-5; 7 nucleotides line up with TRBD1. V trimming: 2 bases; J trimming: 7 bases; junction bases outside the gene matches: 5. The V gene's germline CDR1 is LGHDT and CDR2 YNNKEL (reference sequence). The CDR3 runs to 14 residues. The DNA for the CDR3 is TGTGCCAGCAGCCAAACCTCAGGGGGACAGCCCCAGCATTTT. It is translated as CASSQTSGGQPQHF.

With regard to this clone: The same CDR3 is also encoded by other DNA sequences in this sample. This chain connects TRBV19 to TRBJ1-3; D unclear. The CDR3 length is 15 residues. V was cut by 3 bases and J by 0 bases, with 9 bases left in between. Germline loops: CDR1 LNHDA, CDR2 SQIVND (reference sequence). The CDR3 region has the DNA TGTGCCAGTAGTATCTTGTCTGTCTCTGGAAACACCATATATTTT. This codes for CASSILSVSGNTIYF.

V usage is TRBV7-9 and J usage is TRBJ2-7; TRBD1 is a possible D gene (6 bases). The CDR3 extends over 14 amino acids. V was shortened by 0 bases and J by 6 bases, with 12 bases between the two germline ends. CDR1 SEHNR and CDR2 FQNEAQ come from the germline V gene (reference sequence). Written as DNA, the CDR3 is TGTGCCAGCAGCTTAGCGGGGGCGGCGGGCGAGCAGTACTTC. The encoded protein is CASSLAGAAGEQYF.

The chain uses TRBV15 and TRBJ1-5; 8 bases map to TRBD1. The CDR3 covers 13 residues. V trimming: 6 bases; J trimming: 6 bases; junction bases outside the gene matches: 4. CDR1 is LNHNV, CDR2 YYDKDF, per germline (reference sequence). DNA of the CDR3: TGTGCCACCAGGGGACAGGAGGGTCAGCCCCAGCATTTT. Its protein is CATRGQEGQPQHF. Combining the CDR3 with reference TRBV15 and TRBJ1-5 gives the whole variable domain DAMVIQNPRYQVTQFGKPVTLSCSQTLNHNVMYWYQQKSSQAPKLLFHYYDKDFNNEADTPDNFQSRRPNTSFCFLDIRSPGLGDTAMYLCATRGQEGQPQHFGDGTRLSIL.

The chain joins TRBV10-3 to TRBJ2-7, with TRBD2 as a possible D gene (6 bases). Germline CDR1 ENHRY, CDR2 SYGVKD. This CDR3 is built from 12 residues. V dropped 6 bases and J dropped 6 bases, with 12 bases sitting between them. This CDR3 is CAIRVEGGEQYF. CDR3 DNA sequence: TGTGCCATCAGAGTTGAGGGAGGCGAGCAGTACTTC.

This clone appeared a few times. The chain is built from TRBV18 and TRBJ2-1; D might be TRBD2 (6 bases). The CDR3 has 14 residues. Trimming removed 3 bases at V and 9 bases at J, with 15 bases between. Germline loops: CDR1 KGHSH, CDR2 LQKENI. CDR3 residues: CASSPSGMGGEQFF. CDR3 DNA sequence: TGTGCCAGCTCACCCAGTGGAATGGGAGGTGAGCAGTTCTTC.

The chain couples TRBV4-1 to TRBJ1-1; 8 nucleotides agree with TRBD1. The germline CDR1 and CDR2 sequences are MGHRA and YSYEKL. This CDR3 spans 14 amino acids. With V trimmed by 4 bases and J by 4 bases, 5 bases remained unmatched. For the CDR3, the DNA is TGCGCCAGCAGCCGGGGACAGGTTCCCACTGAAGCTTTCTTT. Its protein is CASSRGQVPTEAFF.

This clone appeared many times. This chain uses TRBV5-1 with TRBJ2-2, with 10 nucleotides matching TRBD2. V trimming: 4 bases; J trimming: 4 bases; junction bases outside the gene matches: 4. The CDR3 consists of 15 residues. The germline CDR1 and CDR2 sequences are SGHRS and YFSETQ. The CDR3 DNA reads TGCGCCAGCAGCCCGAGCGGGAGGGGCACCGGGGAGCTGTTTTTT. Protein: CASSPSGRGTGELFF.

The rearrangement uses TRBV6-6 and TRBJ1-3; weak D call: TRBD1 (5 bases). V lost 5 bases and J lost 4, with 18 bases in between. CDR1 is MNHNY and CDR2 is SVGAGI in the germline V gene (reference sequence). This CDR3 is built from 16 residues. Here the CDR3 reads CASSPYSGFIGNTIYF. The CDR3 bases are TGTGCCAGCAGTCCCTATTCAGGGTTCATCGGAAACACCATATATTTT.

The chain has TRBV18 and TRBJ2-5, with TRBD1 as a possible D gene (5 bases). Trimming removed 6 bases from V and 5 bases from J, with 13 bases in between. This CDR3 is built from 13 residues. Germline V gene lookup returns CDR1 KGHSH and CDR2 LQKENI. The CDR3 is CASSLGRAETQYF. The DNA of the CDR3 is TGTGCCAGCTCCCTGGGCAGGGCGGAGACCCAGTACTTC.

J is TRBJ2-5 and V is TRBV7-6, with a possible D match to TRBD1 (6 bases). Germline V gene lookup returns CDR1 SGHVS and CDR2 FNYEAQ. Trimming took off 3 bases at V and 5 bases at J, with 16 bases between the two ends. The CDR3 covers 15 residues. CDR3 amino acids: CASSFTQGRGETQYF. CDR3 nucleotides: TGTGCCAGCAGCTTTACACAGGGCCGTGGGGAGACCCAGTACTTC.

V gene TRBV18 combines with J gene TRBJ2-5; 7 bases map to TRBD1. With V trimmed by 4 bases and J by 3 bases, 2 bases remained unmatched. CDR3 size: 13 residues. CDR1 and CDR2 from the germline V gene are KGHSH and LQKENI. The CDR3 region is CASSRDSKETQYF. The CDR3 DNA follows: TGTGCCAGCTCACGGGACAGTAAAGAGACCCAGTACTTC.

This chain links TRBV10-2 with TRBJ1-5; TRBD1 agrees at 10 bases. The trim removed 3 bases at V and 1 base at J, leaving 9 bases unmatched. In germline, CDR1 is WSHSY, CDR2 SAAADI. The CDR3 is 18 amino acids. The CDR3 spells CASSDAGTGDESNQPQHF. Here the CDR3 DNA reads TGCGCCAGCAGTGACGCCGGGACAGGGGACGAGAGCAATCAGCCCCAGCATTTT.

This chain connects TRBV19 to TRBJ1-5; 9 bases match TRBD1. After removal of 2 bases from V and 4 bases from J, the junction contained 3 bases not matched to a gene. The germline V gene encodes CDR1 LNHDA and CDR2 SQIVND (reference sequence). The CDR3 runs 15 residues. CDR3 region: CASSISGQGNQPQHF. The CDR3 nucleotides are TGTGCCAGTAGTATATCTGGACAGGGGAATCAGCCCCAGCATTTT.

V is TRBV21-1 and J is TRBJ1-1; TRBD1, as called in the table, went unchecked against the DNA. TRBV21-1 is a recognized pseudogene. The CDR3 length is 16 residues. The CDR3 loop is CASSKAAGRGDTGTFF. Written as DNA, the CDR3 is TGTGCCAGCAGCAAAGCGGCAGGGCGAGGGGATACAGGGACTTTCTTT.

This sequence joins TRBV12-3 or TRBV12-4 and TRBJ2-7; weak D call: TRBD1 (5 bases). This CDR3 contains 13 residues. Trimming took 3 bases from V and 12 from J, leaving 18 bases between them. The CDR3 loop reads CASSFLPVAGRYF. The CDR3 DNA sequence: TGTGCCAGCAGTTTTCTCCCGGTGGCAGGGCGGTACTTC.

This clone was counted at least ten times. This chain uses TRBV2 with TRBJ2-7; TRBD2 matches 7 bases. This CDR3 is built from 13 residues. With 3 bases clipped from V and 6 bases from J, the junction kept 5 bases outside the gene matches. Germline V gene data show CDR1 as SNHLY and CDR2 as FYNNEI. The CDR3 reads CASSDPGRAEQYF. DNA for the CDR3: TGTGCCAGCAGTGACCCTGGGAGGGCCGAGCAGTACTTC.

This CDR3 is CAISGRDRGQEQYF. The DNA for the CDR3 is TGTGCCATCAGCGGACGGGACAGGGGGCAAGAGCAGTACTTC. The rearrangement joins TRBV10-3 to TRBJ2-7; TRBD1 agrees at 12 bases. This CDR3 is 14 amino acids long. The V segment lost 6 bases and the J segment 7 bases; nucleotides outside the gene matches: 7. Germline CDR1 reads ENHRY; CDR2 reads SYGVKD.

The rearrangement links TRBV5-6 to TRBJ2-7, with TRBD1 matching 8 bases. J lost 3 bases, V lost 2 bases, and 7 bases had no gene match. Germline CDR1 SGHDT, CDR2 YYEEEE. The CDR3 is 15 residues long. The CDR3 loop reads CASSFRGQGNYEQYF. In nucleotides, the CDR3 is TGTGCCAGCAGCTTTAGAGGACAGGGTAACTACGAGCAGTACTTC. Drawing the rest from reference TRBV5-6 and TRBJ2-7, the complete variable domain is DAGVTQSPTHLIKTRGQQVTLRCSPKSGHDTVSWYQQALGQGPQFIFQYYEEEERQRGNFPDRFSGHQFPNYSSELNVNALLLGDSALYLCASSFRGQGNYEQYFGPGTRLTVT.

This clone came up a few times. The chain is built from TRBV2 and TRBJ2-1, with D maybe TRBD2 (5 bases). Trimming shortened V by 3 bases and J by 1 base, and 10 bases separated the two germline ends. The CDR3 has 15 amino acids. Germline values: CDR1 SNHLY, CDR2 FYNNEI. The CDR3 reads CASSDPSRSYNEQFF. Here the CDR3 DNA reads TGTGCCAGCAGTGACCCTAGCCGATCCTACAATGAGCAGTTCTTC.